One sample yielded the 26 T cell receptor beta chains listed below, sequenced in a study of T-cell reconstitution after alpha-beta-depleted transplantation in children. Preparing the TCRbeta library involved the use of unique molecular identifiers. TCRdb fed the PCR reads into MiXCR, producing one record per CDR3 protein. The sample lists roughly 590,000 distinct CDR3 sequences; around 17% were seen once. Source: PBMCs from the stem cell graft donor, taken from the stem cell graft. Source of these receptors: a human donor who donated a stem cell graft to a child with acute myeloid leukemia.

This clonotype was found many times. The chain links TRBV10-3 to TRBJ2-7, with 11 bases that match TRBD1. Germline-derived CDR1 and CDR2 are ENHRY and SYGVKD. The V gene end was trimmed by 4 bases and the J gene end by 4 bases; junction bases not matched to a gene: 18. The CDR3 is made up of 19 amino acids. In nucleotides, the CDR3 is TGTGCCATCAGTGGGGACAGGGGGATTGACAACCAGTTCCTATACGAGCAGTACTTC. It specifies CAISGDRGIDNQFLYEQYF.

The sample holds many counts of this clonotype. The chain employs TRBV20-1 and TRBJ1-2; TRBD1 matches at 7 bases. The J segment lost 4 bases and the V segment lost 5 bases, leaving 7 bases of the junction unmatched. The CDR3 runs to 13 residues. Germline V CDR1 and CDR2: DFQATT, SNEGSKA (reference sequence). CDR3 in amino acids: CSALRQGSYGYTF. DNA for the CDR3: TGCAGTGCTTTGCGACAGGGATCCTATGGCTACACCTTC.

The genes are TRBV6-2 or TRBV6-3 and TRBJ2-5; weak D call: TRBD1 (6 bases). Per the germline V gene, CDR1 is MNHEY and CDR2 is SVGEGT. Trimming shortened V by 7 bases and J by 0 bases, and 15 bases separated the two germline ends. The CDR3 runs 15 residues. CDR3 bases: TGTGCCAGCACTCCGACAGGACCGTACCAAGAGACCCAGTACTTC. It is translated as CASTPTGPYQETQYF.

Concerning this clonotype itself: Given a much more abundant clone one base away, this may be a read error. The chain is built from TRBV6-5 and TRBJ1-2; unclear D gene. Germline-derived CDR1 and CDR2 are MNHEY and SVGAGI. The V end was cut by 3 bases, the J end by 10 bases, with 15 bases between. This CDR3 spans 13 amino acids. The CDR3 nucleotides are TGTGCCAGCAGTTATATGAGGGAAGGTGCCTACACCTTC. Its translation is CASSYMREGAYTF.

This clonotype was counted between two and nine times. V gene TRBV5-6 combines with J gene TRBJ1-2; the D gene is possibly TRBD1 (5 bases). Germline assignment: CDR1 SGHDT and CDR2 YYEEEE. The CDR3 is made up of 15 amino acids. V lost 1 base to trimming and J lost 4 bases, with 14 bases between them. CDR3 residues: CASSLKGSSSYGYTF. The CDR3 DNA is TGTGCCAGCAGCTTGAAGGGGTCGTCAAGCTATGGCTACACCTTC. Supplemented by reference TRBV5-6 and TRBJ1-2, the full variable domain reads DAGVTQSPTHLIKTRGQQVTLRCSPKSGHDTVSWYQQALGQGPQFIFQYYEEEERQRGNFPDRFSGHQFPNYSSELNVNALLLGDSALYLCASSLKGSSSYGYTFGSGTRLTVV.

This clonotype has only a few counts. V is TRBV5-1 and J is TRBJ2-2; D may match TRBD1 or TRBD2 (5 bases each). The germline V and J ends were trimmed by 2 bases and 5 bases, with 13 bases remaining between them. The CDR3 has 15 residues. Germline loops: CDR1 SGHRS, CDR2 YFSETQ. CDR3 DNA sequence: TGCGCCAGCAGCTTAACGGGGCCGGGGACCGGGGAGCTGTTTTTT. The encoded protein is CASSLTGPGTGELFF. Using reference TRBV5-1 and TRBJ2-2 for the parts outside the CDR3, the full variable domain is KAGVTQTPRYLIKTRGQQVTLSCSPISGHRSVSWYQQTPGQGLQFLFEYFSETQRNKGNFPGRFSGRQFSNSRSEMNVSTLELGDSALYLCASSLTGPGTGELFFGEGSRLTVL.

This clonotype was found many times. The chain employs TRBV6-5 and TRBJ2-1; 8 nucleotides agree with TRBD1. Germline values: CDR1 MNHEY, CDR2 SVGAGI. This CDR3 region has 16 residues. V shed 5 bases and J 6 bases; nucleotides not matched to a gene: 12. The CDR3 region is CASSTGSGTGGNEQFF. The CDR3 DNA follows: TGTGCCAGCAGTACTGGTTCGGGGACAGGAGGCAATGAGCAGTTCTTC.

Concerning this clonotype: This may stem from a read error, because a much larger clone lies one nucleotide away. DNA for the CDR3: TGCGCCAGCAGCCTGACAGGGGGCGGATTTAGGAACTATGCCTACACCTTC. Protein product: CASSLTGGGFRNYAYTF. The rearrangement joins TRBV4-3 to TRBJ1-2; 10 positions agree with TRBD1. This CDR3 has 17 residues. The germline V gene has CDR1 LGHNA and CDR2 YSLEER.

The table lists this clonotype with many counts. This chain joins TRBV12-3 or TRBV12-4 and TRBJ2-1; tentatively, D is TRBD1 or TRBD2 (5 bases each). The CDR3 is 16 residues long. Trimming left V 1 base short and J 9 bases short, with 19 bases between. The CDR3 loop is CASSLGGTLQFGEQFF. CDR3 DNA sequence: TGTGCCAGCAGTTTAGGAGGGACCTTACAATTCGGTGAGCAGTTCTTC.

This clonotype was counted between two and nine times. A read error may account for a junction end that differs from germline. The rearrangement uses TRBV20-1 and TRBJ2-1; 7 positions match TRBD2. The CDR3 is 11 amino acids. CDR1 is DFQATT and CDR2 is SNEGSKA in the germline V gene (reference sequence). The CDR3 reads CSASDFGTKTF. The CDR3 coding sequence is TGCAGTGCTAGCGATTTTGGGACTAAGACGTTC.

This clonotype was seen ten or more times. The CDR3, as DNA: TGCAGTGCTTTGGGACGGAGCACCGGGGAGCTGTTTTTT. Translation: CSALGRSTGELFF. The chain uses TRBV20-1 and TRBJ2-2; D is possibly TRBD1 or TRBD2 (5 bases each). Trimming pared 5 bases from V and 4 bases from J, leaving 11 bases between. CDR3 length equals 13 residues. Looked up from germline, CDR1 is DFQATT and CDR2 is SNEGSKA (reference sequence).

This clonotype turned up a few times. The chain recombines TRBV25-1 with TRBJ2-2, with unresolved D. V was clipped by 4 bases and J by 7 bases, with 10 bases between them. Germline V CDR1 and CDR2: MGHDK, SYGVNS. CDR3 length equals 13 residues. CDR3 protein: CASSGTYLGELFF. CDR3 coding DNA: TGTGCCAGCAGTGGGACGTACCTCGGGGAGCTGTTTTTT.

The rearrangement uses TRBV12-3 or TRBV12-4 and TRBJ2-3, with D perhaps TRBD2 (7 bases). V lost 6 bases and J lost 4, with 17 bases in between. CDR3 size: 15 residues. The DNA of the CDR3 is TGTGCCAGCAGCCGTCCCAGGGAGGGGGCAGATACGCAGTATTTT. Its protein is CASSRPREGADTQYF.

This clonotype was found many times. CDR3 DNA sequence: TGCAGTGCCGTTGCGTCCCTTAACAACTATGGCTACACCTTC. Encoded protein: CSAVASLNNYGYTF. The chain recombines TRBV20-1 with TRBJ1-2; D is ambiguous. This CDR3 has 14 residues. Germline V gives CDR1 DFQATT, CDR2 SNEGSKA (reference sequence). V was clipped by 6 bases and J by 2 bases, with 16 bases between them.

In this sample, this clonotype turned up many times. The gene calls are TRBV29-1 and TRBJ1-2; D is uncertain. The germline gives CDR1 SQVTM, CDR2 ANQGSEA. The ends were cut back, 3 bases at V and 4 bases at J, with 9 bases in the middle. The CDR3 length is 12 residues. This CDR3 reads CSVDASFYGYTF. The CDR3 DNA sequence: TGCAGCGTTGATGCGTCGTTCTATGGCTACACCTTC.

This clonotype has only a few counts. CDR3 region: CASSHGTGGIYEQYV. CDR3 in DNA: TGTGCCAGCAGTCACGGGACAGGGGGAATCTACGAGCAGTACGTC. The V call is TRBV6-2 or TRBV6-3, the J call TRBJ2-7; 11 nucleotides align to TRBD1. Losses at the gene ends were 5 bases for V and 3 bases for J; bases not matched to a gene: 6. The CDR3 length is 15 residues. Germline loops: CDR1 MNHEY, CDR2 SVGEGT.

This clonotype was counted at least ten times. The J gene is TRBJ2-5, the V gene TRBV29-1; a weak D match, TRBD1 (5 bases). This CDR3 has 13 amino acids. Per germline, CDR1 SQVTM and CDR2 ANQGSEA. The V end was cut by 6 bases, the J end by 3 bases, with 14 bases between. This CDR3 reads CSVGHTQKETQYF. The CDR3, as DNA: TGCAGCGTCGGACATACCCAGAAAGAGACCCAGTACTTC.

V gene TRBV20-1 combines with J gene TRBJ2-2; TRBD1 matches 8 bases. The J segment lost 6 bases and the V segment lost 5 bases, leaving 8 bases of the junction unmatched. In germline, CDR1 is DFQATT, CDR2 SNEGSKA (reference sequence). CDR3 length: 14 amino acids. CDR3 protein: CSAGLPGGSGELFF. The CDR3 DNA reads TGCAGTGCTGGCCTACCAGGGGGCTCCGGGGAGCTGTTTTTT.

This clonotype was observed a few times. This sequence joins TRBV10-2 and TRBJ2-1; 7 bases agree with TRBD2. Trimming at V came to 2 bases and at J to 9 bases, leaving 7 bases not matched to a gene. CDR3 length: 14 residues. Germline CDR1 is WSHSY and CDR2 is SAAADI. The CDR3 DNA sequence: TGCGCCAGCAGTGAGAAAAGCACGGGGGGTGAGCAGTTCTTC. Translating gives CASSEKSTGGEQFF.

The V call is TRBV20-1, the J call TRBJ1-5; maybe TRBD1 (5 bases). Trimming stripped 5 bases from V and 1 base from J, with 15 bases between. The CDR3 extends over 15 amino acids. In germline, CDR1 is DFQATT, CDR2 SNEGSKA (reference sequence). DNA for the CDR3: TGCAGTGCTGGAACCAGGGAGGAAAGCAATCAGCCCCAGCATTTT. Residues: CSAGTREESNQPQHF.

The V and J genes are TRBV12-3 or TRBV12-4 and TRBJ2-5; D is perhaps TRBD2 (5 bases). Between the trimmed V and J ends, which lost 5 bases and 1 base, there was a span of 11 bases. This CDR3 region has 14 residues. The CDR3: CASSPIRGQETQYF. The CDR3 nucleotides are TGTGCCAGCAGTCCCATCCGGGGCCAAGAGACCCAGTACTTC.

For this clonotype: A much larger clone sits a single nucleotide away, making a read error possible. This chain joins TRBV7-7 and TRBJ2-5; no reliable D call. This CDR3 has 13 amino acids. CDR1 and CDR2 from the germline V gene are SSHAT and FNYEAQ (reference sequence). The chain's CDR3 is CASSPIRQETRYF. The CDR3 DNA is TGTGCCAGCAGCCCGATTCGCCAAGAGACCCGGTACTTC.

This clonotype was seen ten or more times. The chain links TRBV10-3 to TRBJ2-1, with D perhaps being TRBD1 or TRBD2 (5 bases each). The CDR3 consists of 13 residues. Trimming took 6 bases from V and 8 from J, leaving 14 bases between them. Germline CDR1 is ENHRY and CDR2 is SYGVKD. Written as DNA, the CDR3 is TGTGCCATCAGGGGGGAACGGAGAGATGAGCAGTTCTTC. Amino acid sequence: CAIRGERRDEQFF.

This clonotype appeared a few times. The rearrangement joins TRBV5-1 to TRBJ2-7, with a tentative D call TRBD1 (5 bases). V dropped 3 bases and J dropped 5 bases, with 15 bases sitting between them. CDR3 length equals 14 residues. Germline loops: CDR1 SGHRS, CDR2 YFSETQ. The CDR3 DNA reads as TGCGCCAGCAGCTCGTGGAGCCCAGGGAACGAGCAGTACTTC. It translates to CASSSWSPGNEQYF.

This clonotype was recorded a few times. This CDR3 reads CATSERGNTEAFF. Written as DNA, the CDR3 is TGTGCCACCAGCGAGAGAGGGAACACTGAAGCTTTCTTT. This chain connects TRBV15 to TRBJ1-1, with no clear D. This CDR3 has 13 residues. The germline V gene has CDR1 LNHNV and CDR2 YYDKDF (reference sequence). V lost 5 bases to trimming and J lost 1 base, with 8 bases between them.

This clonotype was found many times. This sequence joins TRBV5-1 and TRBJ2-3; D gene unclear. Deletions cut 4 bases from V and 0 bases from J, with 3 bases between. Germline CDR1 reads SGHRS; CDR2 reads YFSETQ. The CDR3 covers 12 residues. CDR3 sequence (DNA): TGCGCCAGCAGCGATAGCACAGATACGCAGTATTTT. Its protein product is CASSDSTDTQYF. Complete variable domain (other parts from reference TRBV5-1 and TRBJ2-3): KAGVTQTPRYLIKTRGQQVTLSCSPISGHRSVSWYQQTPGQGLQFLFEYFSETQRNKGNFPGRFSGRQFSNSRSEMNVSTLELGDSALYLCASSDSTDTQYFGPGTRLTVL.